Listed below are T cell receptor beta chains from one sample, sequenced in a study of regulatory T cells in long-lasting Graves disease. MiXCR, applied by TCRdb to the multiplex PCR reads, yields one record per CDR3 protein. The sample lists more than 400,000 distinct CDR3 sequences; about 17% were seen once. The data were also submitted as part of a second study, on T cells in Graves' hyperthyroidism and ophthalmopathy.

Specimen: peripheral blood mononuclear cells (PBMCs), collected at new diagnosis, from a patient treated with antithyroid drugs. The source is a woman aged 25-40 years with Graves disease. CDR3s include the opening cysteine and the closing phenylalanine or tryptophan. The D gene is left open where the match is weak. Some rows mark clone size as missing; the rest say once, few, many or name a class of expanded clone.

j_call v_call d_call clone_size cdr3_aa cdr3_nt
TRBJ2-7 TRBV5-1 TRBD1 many CASSPTGTSTISYEQYF TGCGCCAGCAGCCCGACAGGGACATCTACCATTTCCTACGAGCAGTACTTC
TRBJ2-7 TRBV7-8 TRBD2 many CASSAWGEGTHEQYF TGTGCCAGCAGCGCGTGGGGGGAGGGTACCCACGAGCAGTACTTC
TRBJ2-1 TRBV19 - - CASSTPGHTIYNEQFF TGTGCCAGTAGTACACCGGGACACACAATTTACAATGAGCAGTTCTTC
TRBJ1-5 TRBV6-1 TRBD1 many CASSNRDSPNQPQHF TGTGCCAGCAGCAACCGGGACAGTCCTAATCAGCCCCAGCATTTT
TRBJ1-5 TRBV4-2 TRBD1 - CASSPPGGSAQHF TGTGCCAGCAGCCCCCCAGGGGGTTCCGCCCAGCATTTT
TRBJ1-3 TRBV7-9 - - CASSLSVPGNTIYF -
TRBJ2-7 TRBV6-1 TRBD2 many CASRPTSGRPSLYF TGTGCCAGCAGGCCGACTAGCGGGAGGCCCTCCCTGTACTTC
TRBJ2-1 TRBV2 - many CASLGEGSYNEQFF TGTGCCAGCTTAGGGGAAGGCTCCTACAATGAGCAGTTCTTC
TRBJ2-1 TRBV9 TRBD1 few CASSVVGQGNNEQFF TGTGCCAGCAGCGTAGTAGGACAGGGTAACAATGAGCAGTTCTTC
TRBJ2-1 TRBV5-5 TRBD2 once CASTGLAGPQDQFF TGTGCCAGCACGGGACTAGCGGGGCCACAGGATCAGTTCTTC